This T cell receptor (beta chain) is drawn from a study of T cell responses to AZD1222 COVID-19 vaccine. Data came from immunoSEQ multiplex PCR; TCRdb stores just in-frame clones and leaves some out. This sample carries 97,000 or so clones, approximately 88% of them seen once, and the ten largest clones take less than 3.5%. Germline CDR1 SGHAT, CDR2 FQNNGV. The CDR3 has 15 amino acids. V lost 0 bases and J 5 bases, leaving 14 bases between the germline ends. This receptor was obtained from an adult in good health. The sequencing here drew on peripheral blood, taken on day 0 of AZD1222 vaccination. The chain carries TRBV11-2 and TRBJ2-7; D remains ambiguous. CDR3 sequence (DNA): TGTGCCAGCAGCTTAGAAGCTTTTTATCGTCACGAGCAGTACTTC. As protein: CASSLEAFYRHEQYF.